This T cell receptor (beta chain) was profiled in a study of shared clonotypes between healthy human individuals. Study-wide context: CD4 naive and CD4 memory each took three plates per donor, while CD8 naive took two and CD8 memory one. Study-wide findings and caveats: It was the few donors that limited the genetic and exposure-history diversity represented.

Per the germline V gene, CDR1 is MNHNS and CDR2 is SASEGT. Trimming removed 0 bases at V and 0 bases at J, with 8 bases between. The CDR3 runs 16 residues. Positive CCR7 selection of CD45RO-negative cells yielded the naive CD8 cells, and terminally differentiated effector memory CD45RA+ cells were excluded. Data came from immunoSEQ multiplex PCR; TCRdb stores just in-frame clones and leaves some out. The sample includes over 2 million clones, less than 95% seen only once; the top ten take 0.85% to 1.2%. About this clone: Its antigen is not known.

This clonotype was sampled from a man between 18 and 35 years old in good health. The rearrangement links TRBV6-1 to TRBJ2-2; no clear D. Input material: naive CD8+ T cells sorted from blood. CDR3 sequence: CASSEARRPNTGELFF. DNA for the CDR3: TGTGCCAGCAGTGAAGCACGCAGGCCGAACACCGGGGAGCTGTTTTTT.